Sequencing of this T cell receptor beta chain was carried out in a study of T cell responses to AZD1222 COVID-19 vaccine. Study observations and caveats: It should be noted that donors were predominantly white British and more often female, and clonal diversity was possibly underestimated. Only a handful of AZD1222 recipients, several in all, had baseline seropositivity.

Using immunoSEQ multiplex PCR, the repertoire was profiled, and TCRdb retains in-frame clones only, with some absent. The data contain about 120,000 clones, roughly 91% of them singletons. This CDR3 has 13 residues. V was pared by 3 bases and J by 5 bases, with 6 bases of the junction left unmatched. Germline V lookup: CDR1 GTSNPN, CDR2 SVGIG (reference sequence). In the case of this clone: Its specificity is not known.

The chain combines TRBV30 with TRBJ1-1; the match to TRBD1 covers 7 bases. The input for sequencing was peripheral blood, taken 28 days after the second AZD1222 dose. The origin of this receptor is an adult who received the AZD1222 COVID-19 vaccine. CDR3 sequence: CAWSRQGGTEAFF. CDR3 bases: TGTGCCTGGAGCAGACAGGGAGGAACTGAAGCTTTCTTT.